This note documents a single T cell receptor (beta chain) sequence. Here immunoSEQ multiplex PCR was the method, and the copy in TCRdb shows in-frame clones only, minus some. The data contain about 59,000 clones, 65% to 80% of them singletons. Time point in this sample: baseline pretreatment blood. Treatment in this sample: 15 Gy SBRT to primary tumor, nephrectomy 4 weeks later. This sample stems from a study of radiation and T cells in renal cell carcinoma. Germline V CDR1 and CDR2: LGHNA, YNFKEQ. J lost 6 bases, V lost 4 bases, and 5 bases had no gene match. This CDR3 spans 14 amino acids. Material: blood, obtained from a patient whose treatment included radiotherapy and nephrectomy. The TCR comes from a man in his 60s with renal cell carcinoma. The chain employs TRBV4-2 and TRBJ1-2; TRBD1 matches at 10 bases. This chain's CDR3 is CASSRDRGGDGYTF. The CDR3 DNA reads TGTGCCAGCAGCCGGGACAGGGGCGGTGATGGCTACACCTTC.